The 18 T cell receptor beta chains in this list originate from one sample, sequenced in a study of CD8 T cells in ankylosing spondylitis. TCRdb re-called the 5' RACE reads with MiXCR, one entry per CDR3 protein. This table has roughly 86,000 distinct CDR3 sequences, 8.8% appearing once. What was sequenced was blood, either unsorted or a sorted T cell fraction (not recorded which). The receptors stem from a male donor with ankylosing spondylitis or in good health (not recorded which).

In this sample, this clonotype turned up many times. This chain connects TRBV12-3 or TRBV12-4 to TRBJ2-7, with a tentative D call TRBD1 (6 bases). This CDR3 comprises 14 residues. V lost 7 bases to trimming and J lost 2 bases, with 15 bases between them. CDR3 in DNA: TGTGCCAGCAACCCACAGGGACCTACCTACGAGCAGTACTTC. It codes for CASNPQGPTYEQYF.

This clonotype was seen many times. The rearrangement uses TRBV20-1 and TRBJ2-2; D unresolved. The V gene's germline CDR1 is DFQATT and CDR2 SNEGSKA (reference sequence). CDR3 length: 13 amino acids. Trimming removed 6 bases at V and 6 bases at J, with 14 bases between. The CDR3 loop reads CSAKQLLAGELFF. The CDR3 DNA is TGCAGTGCCAAGCAGCTGTTGGCCGGGGAGCTGTTTTTT.

This clonotype was observed at least ten times. The gene calls are TRBV7-9 and TRBJ1-4, with D maybe TRBD1 (6 bases). V was pared by 2 bases and J by 0 bases, with 10 bases between. Germline V gene lookup returns CDR1 SEHNR and CDR2 FQNEAQ (reference sequence). CDR3 length: 16 residues. CDR3 coding DNA: TGTGCCAGCAGCTTACGGAGGGACACAACTAATGAAAAACTGTTTTTT. This translates into CASSLRRDTTNEKLFF.

This clonotype has a count of ten or more. The J gene is TRBJ2-7, the V gene TRBV5-6, with 9 positions matching TRBD2. The germline V gene has CDR1 SGHDT and CDR2 YYEEEE. Trimming removed 2 bases from V and 3 bases from J; junction bases left unmatched: 6. The CDR3 sequence is 15 residues long. CDR3 coding DNA: TGTGCCAGCAGCTTTTACAGCGGGGGGCGCTACGAGCAGTACTTC. Its protein product is CASSFYSGGRYEQYF.

As to this clonotype: A much more abundant neighbour one base away suggests this may be a read error. The rearrangement uses TRBV2 and TRBJ2-3; perhaps TRBD1 as D (5 bases). The CDR3 runs to 15 residues. Trimming removed 11 bases at V and 3 bases at J, with 21 bases between. In germline, CDR1 is SNHLY, CDR2 FYNNEI. CDR3 region: CACLSGRADTDTQYF. CDR3 in DNA: TGTGCCTGCTTGTCCGGCAGGGCGGATACAGATACGCAGTATTTT.

This clonotype was counted at least ten times. The rearrangement uses TRBV5-1 and TRBJ1-2, with D possibly being TRBD1 (6 bases). V was clipped by 0 bases and J by 4 bases, with 10 bases between them. Germline V CDR1 and CDR2: SGHRS, YFSETQ. The CDR3 extends over 14 amino acids. The CDR3 nucleotides read TGCGCCAGCAGCTTGGAGGACAGCCTCTATGGCTACACCTTC. Residues: CASSLEDSLYGYTF.

This clonotype occurred many times. The V call is TRBV12-3 or TRBV12-4, the J call TRBJ2-3; 7 positions agree with TRBD1. The CDR3 sequence is 14 residues long. V was pared by 8 bases and J by 4 bases, with 9 bases of the junction left unmatched. DNA of the CDR3: TGTGCCAGCCGCGAGGGGGCGCGATCAGATACGCAGTATTTT. Translated: CASREGARSDTQYF.

This clonotype was counted many times. The rearrangement uses TRBV1 and TRBJ1-2. TRBV1 is an annotated pseudogene. This CDR3 has 17 amino acids. The CDR3 loop is CTSSQGSTGGECNGYTF. The CDR3 DNA reads as TGCACCAGCAGCCAAGGGTCCACGGGAGGGGAATGTAATGGCTACACCTTC.

This chain uses TRBV18 with TRBJ1-1; perhaps TRBD1 as D (5 bases). Per the germline V gene, CDR1 is KGHSH and CDR2 is LQKENI. The CDR3 sequence is 16 residues long. V lost 6 bases, J lost 0 bases, and 17 bases lay in between. For the CDR3, the DNA is TGTGCCAGCTCCCCGGCCAGGGCCGCCGTGAACACTGAAGCTTTCTTT. As protein: CASSPARAAVNTEAFF.

This clonotype was observed once. The chain combines TRBV28 with TRBJ1-2; a weak D match, TRBD1 (5 bases). Per the germline V gene, CDR1 is MDHEN and CDR2 is SYDVKM. Trimming cost V 3 bases and J 7 bases, with 15 bases left between them. The CDR3 length is 14 residues. Written as DNA, the CDR3 is TGTGCCAGCAGTTTCGGAGCTGTCGGGGCTGGCTACACCTTC. The encoded protein is CASSFGAVGAGYTF.

V usage is TRBV7-9 and J usage is TRBJ1-5; TRBD1 matches 8 bases. Germline V CDR1 and CDR2: SEHNR, FQNEAQ (reference sequence). The length of the CDR3 is 15 residues. J gave up 2 bases and V 5 bases, and 5 bases lay outside the gene matches. CDR3 DNA: TGTGCCAGCAGCACAGGGGGGACAGGCAATCAGCCCCAGCATTTT. Its protein product is CASSTGGTGNQPQHF.

This clonotype was observed at least ten times. The chain links TRBV2 to TRBJ2-6, with D perhaps TRBD2 (6 bases). Germline V lookup: CDR1 SNHLY, CDR2 FYNNEI. The CDR3 totals 16 residues. Trimming took off 5 bases at V and 1 base at J, with 12 bases between the two ends. CDR3 loop: CASSLGGLSGANVLTF. CDR3 DNA sequence: TGTGCCAGCAGTTTAGGAGGGTTGTCTGGGGCCAACGTCCTGACTTTC.

In this sample, this clonotype turned up many times. The chain recombines TRBV5-1 with TRBJ2-7, with D uncertain. This CDR3 is 15 amino acids long. Per germline, CDR1 SGHRS and CDR2 YFSETQ. Trimming stripped 4 bases from V and 4 bases from J, with 18 bases between. CDR3 in DNA: TGCGCCAGCAGCCCTCCCGGGTTGGGGAAATACGAGCAGTACTTC. It translates to CASSPPGLGKYEQYF.

The chain couples TRBV2 to TRBJ2-7; perhaps TRBD1 as D (5 bases). This CDR3 is 14 amino acids long. Germline loops: CDR1 SNHLY, CDR2 FYNNEI. With 1 base removed from V and 6 bases from J, the gap between germline ends came to 13 bases. The CDR3 bases are TGTGCCAGCAGTGAAGGGGGCGATCAATGCGAGCAGTACTTC. Translated, it gives CASSEGGDQCEQYF. Full variable domain (outside the CDR3, taken from reference TRBV2 and TRBJ2-7): EPEVTQTPSHQVTQMGQEVILRCVPISNHLYFYWYRQILGQKVEFLVSFYNNEISEKSEIFDDQFSVERPDGSNFTLKIRSTKLEDSAMYFCASSEGGDQCEQYFGPGTRLTVT.

This clonotype was counted at least ten times. The chain links TRBV20-1 to TRBJ1-4; no definite D call. CDR3 size: 12 residues. CDR1 and CDR2 from the germline V gene are DFQATT and SNEGSKA (reference sequence). The CDR3 here is CSYVQLNEKLFF. CDR3 in DNA: TGCAGCTATGTCCAGCTGAATGAAAAACTGTTTTTT.

The CDR3 here is CSAHRQGRPYEQYF. The CDR3 DNA reads TGCAGTGCTCACCGACAGGGGCGGCCCTACGAGCAGTACTTC. The chain joins TRBV20-1 to TRBJ2-7; 8 bases are shared with TRBD1. This CDR3 is 14 amino acids long. Trimming cost V 5 bases and J 2 bases; bases outside gene matches: 8. Germline V CDR1 and CDR2: DFQATT, SNEGSKA (reference sequence).

Many counts were recorded for this clonotype. CDR3 residues: CASRDDPGYTF. Here the CDR3 DNA reads TGTGCCAGCAGGGACGACCCCGGCTACACCTTC. The V and J genes are TRBV28 and TRBJ1-2; D unclear. The CDR3 length is 11 residues. CDR1 and CDR2 (germline): MDHEN, SYDVKM. V was shortened by 6 bases and J by 8 bases, with 10 bases between the two germline ends.

This clonotype was seen a few times. The chain links TRBV4-1 to TRBJ2-5; D is possibly TRBD2 (5 bases). Trimming pared 4 bases from V and 9 bases from J, leaving 15 bases between. Germline V gene data show CDR1 as MGHRA and CDR2 as YSYEKL. This CDR3 spans 13 amino acids. The CDR3 DNA follows: TGCGCCAGCAGCCGAGGAGGAGCGGAGGCCCAGTACTTC. Translating gives CASSRGGAEAQYF.